A selection of T cell receptor beta chains follows, all from one sample in a study of PD-L1 blockade in urothelial cancer. Assay used: immunoSEQ multiplex PCR; TCRdb lists only in-frame clones, some missing. The data show around 40,000 clones, approximately 93% seen once. The starting material was PBMCs, obtained around atezolizumab (anti-PD-L1) treatment. Receptors were obtained from a woman aged 55-70 years with urothelial cancer. CDR3s include the opening cysteine and the closing phenylalanine or tryptophan. The D gene is left open where the match is weak. Clone size is shown for a subset of rows, as once, few, many or a class of expanded clone.

TRBV2,.,15,TRBD1,TRBJ1-2,TGTGCCAGCAGTAAACAGGGGGCCAAAAGTTATGGCTACACCTTC,CASSKQGAKSYGYTF
TRBV18,once,18,TRBD2,TRBJ2-1,TGTGCCAGCTCACAGAACAGGGTTGAGTCAGCGGGGGACAATGAGCAGTTCTTC,CASSQNRVESAGDNEQFF
TRBV19,.,15,TRBD1,TRBJ1-2,TGTGCCAGTAGACGATCGACAGGGGTTAACTATGGCTACACCTTC,CASRRSTGVNYGYTF
TRBV30,.,12,TRBD1,TRBJ2-1,TGTGCCTGGACCGAACAGGGGTATGAGCAGTTCTTC,CAWTEQGYEQFF
TRBV2,.,16,TRBD2,TRBJ2-2,TGTGCCAGCAGTGGAGTAGCGGGGCCAGGGACCGGGGAGCTGTTTTTT,CASSGVAGPGTGELFF
TRBV27,.,14,.,TRBJ2-5,TGTGCCAGCCACGGGGGTATACGCCAAGAGACCCAGTACTTC,CASHGGIRQETQYF
TRBV5-1,.,15,TRBD2,TRBJ2-1,TGCGCCAGCAGCTTGGGGCCGACTAGCGGTAATGAGCAGTTCTTC,CASSLGPTSGNEQFF
TRBV7-2,.,17,.,TRBJ2-3,TGTGCCAGCAGCTTTTTTCCGAGTTCCGCTAGGAATCTGGCGCAGTATTTT,CASSFFPSSARNLAQYF
TRBV28,once,16,TRBD1,TRBJ1-5,TGTGCCAGCAGTCCTACGCGGACAGGGGGAAGTCAGCCCCAGCATTTT,CASSPTRTGGSQPQHF
TRBV28,once,17,TRBD2,TRBJ2-3,TGTGCCAGCAGTTTTTGGGAAGCGGGACCCGTGGAGGATACGCAGTATTTT,CASSFWEAGPVEDTQYF
TRBV12-5,.,15,TRBD2,TRBJ2-7,TGTGCTAGTGGTCGCAGGACTAGCGGGACCTACGAGCAGTACTTC,CASGRRTSGTYEQYF
TRBV7-2,.,14,TRBD2,TRBJ2-1,TGTGCCAGCAGCTTCAGACTAGCGGGAAATGAGCAGTTCTTC,CASSFRLAGNEQFF
TRBV7-2,.,15,TRBD2,TRBJ2-1,TGTGCCAGCAGCCCACCGGGACTAGCGCACAATGAGCAGTTCTTC,CASSPPGLAHNEQFF
TRBV11-3,.,14,.,TRBJ2-1,TGTGCCAGCAGCTCGGACAGTTCCTACAATGAGCAGTTCTTC,CASSSDSSYNEQFF
TRBV27,.,14,TRBD2,TRBJ2-3,TGTGCCAGCATGGGACTAGCGGGAGCAGATACGCAGTATTTT,CASMGLAGADTQYF
TRBV6-5,.,15,.,TRBJ2-3,TGTGCCAGCAGCTTCCAAGCGAGAGGGGGTGATACGCAGTATTTT,CASSFQARGGDTQYF